These 22 T cell receptor beta chains share one sample of origin, sequenced in a study of spatial heterogeneity in lung cancer. MiXCR, run by TCRdb on the 5' RACE reads, gives a single entry per CDR3 protein. The sample lists some 50,000 distinct CDR3 sequences, 7.5% to 8% seen once, with more than 10% in the top ten. The time point was: sample taken at primary tumor resection. Sequencing of whole RNA from tumor, nontumor lung or frozen PBMC involved no sorting. The sequencing here drew on PBMCs, taken at surgery. The receptor source for this set is a female donor with early-stage non-small cell lung cancer.

Ten or more counts support this clonotype. This chain uses TRBV18 with TRBJ1-1; 9 nucleotides line up with TRBD1. The CDR3 runs to 14 residues. V lost 0 bases and J lost 9; bases outside the gene matches: 5. The germline V gene encodes CDR1 KGHSH and CDR2 LQKENI. The CDR3 sequence is CASSPPGQGLKAFF. The CDR3 coding sequence is TGTGCCAGCTCACCACCGGGACAGGGCCTTAAAGCTTTCTTT.

This clonotype appeared many times. The CDR3 reads CASARTGGETQYF. The CDR3 region has the DNA TGTGCCAGCGCCCGGACTGGCGGTGAGACCCAGTACTTC. The gene calls are TRBV4-2 and TRBJ2-5, with D possibly being TRBD2 (5 bases). This CDR3 has 13 amino acids. Trimming removed 8 bases from V and 5 bases from J, with 15 bases in between. The germline CDR1 and CDR2 sequences are LGHNA and YNFKEQ.

The chain combines TRBV30 with TRBJ1-4, with 8 bases fitting TRBD1. V shed 2 bases, J shed 8 bases, and the junction held 10 bases outside the gene matches. CDR1 is GTSNPN and CDR2 is SVGIG in the germline V gene (reference sequence). This CDR3 is 15 amino acids long. The CDR3 reads CAWSSTGTGKEKLFF. Here the CDR3 DNA reads TGTGCCTGGAGTTCCACCGGGACAGGAAAAGAAAAACTGTTTTTT.

This clonotype was seen a few times. V and J are TRBV20-1 and TRBJ2-3; D is perhaps TRBD1 (5 bases). The V end was cut by 5 bases, the J end by 0 bases, with 12 bases between. Per germline, CDR1 DFQATT and CDR2 SNEGSKA (reference sequence). The CDR3 sequence is 14 residues long. This CDR3 is CSAVRTTSTDTQYF. CDR3 sequence (DNA): TGCAGTGCTGTTAGGACAACTAGCACAGATACGCAGTATTTT.

The V gene is TRBV15, the J gene TRBJ1-5; D may be TRBD1 (5 bases). This CDR3 is built from 16 residues. Germline V CDR1 and CDR2: LNHNV, YYDKDF (reference sequence). Trimming took off 0 bases at V and 5 bases at J, with 14 bases between the two ends. CDR3 DNA: TGTGCCACCAGCAGAGATATGGGCAGGGTTGATCAGCCCCAGCATTTT. Its protein product is CATSRDMGRVDQPQHF. Using reference TRBV15 and TRBJ1-5 for the parts outside the CDR3, the full variable domain is DAMVIQNPRYQVTQFGKPVTLSCSQTLNHNVMYWYQQKSSQAPKLLFHYYDKDFNNEADTPDNFQSRRPNTSFCFLDIRSPGLGDTAMYLCATSRDMGRVDQPQHFGDGTRLSIL.

This clonotype was counted only a few times. The CDR3 reads CASSVAGTSAYEQYF. In nucleotides, the CDR3 is TGTGCCAGCAGCGTAGCTGGTACCAGCGCTTACGAGCAGTACTTC. This rearrangement joins TRBV9 to TRBJ2-7, with D unresolved. Between the trimmed V and J ends, which lost 0 bases and 4 bases, there was a span of 14 bases. This CDR3 has 15 amino acids. Per germline, CDR1 SGDLS and CDR2 YYNGEE. Full variable domain (remainder filled in from reference TRBV9 and TRBJ2-7): DSGVTQTPKHLITATGQRVTLRCSPRSGDLSVYWYQQSLDQGLQFLIQYYNGEERAKGNILERFSAQQFPDLHSELNLSSLELGDSALYFCASSVAGTSAYEQYFGPGTRLTVT.

This chain connects TRBV12-3 or TRBV12-4 to TRBJ2-1; no clear D. There are 18 residues in the CDR3. With 3 bases removed from V and 3 bases from J, the gap between germline ends came to 21 bases. CDR3 sequence: CASSFPLGVPRYYNEQFF. The CDR3, as DNA: TGTGCCAGCAGTTTCCCACTCGGCGTCCCGCGGTACTACAATGAGCAGTTCTTC.

The chain has TRBV5-1 and TRBJ2-3; TRBD2 agrees at 8 bases. Germline assignment: CDR1 SGHRS and CDR2 YFSETQ. CDR3 length equals 14 residues. V dropped 2 bases and J dropped 8; count of bases not matched to a gene: 7. For the CDR3, the DNA is TGCGCCAGCAGCTTACCGGGGGGGCCAGTTACGCAGTATTTT. Amino acid sequence: CASSLPGGPVTQYF.

This clonotype was observed at least ten times. The chain joins TRBV5-1 to TRBJ2-1; 8 bases map to TRBD1. V lost 1 base, J lost 7 bases, and 7 bases stayed unmatched. The CDR3 covers 15 residues. Germline V gene data show CDR1 as SGHRS and CDR2 as YFSETQ. CDR3 bases: TGCGCCAGCAGCTTGACAGGACAGGGAAGTAATGAGCAGTTCTTC. This codes for CASSLTGQGSNEQFF.

This clonotype was seen only a few times. The chain uses TRBV7-2 and TRBJ2-7; 8 nucleotides agree with TRBD1. The J segment lost 6 bases and the V segment lost 1 base, leaving 11 bases of the junction unmatched. The CDR3 contains 16 residues. From germline, CDR1 is SGHTA and CDR2 FQGNSA. The CDR3 bases are TGTGCCAGCAGCTTAGGCGGACAGGGTCTCCTAGCCGAGCAGTACTTC. Translation gives CASSLGGQGLLAEQYF.

This clonotype was detected a few times. The chain recombines TRBV7-9 with TRBJ2-7; the match to TRBD1 covers 7 bases. The CDR3 sequence is 15 residues long. Germline CDR1 is SEHNR and CDR2 is FQNEAQ (reference sequence). Trimming took 4 bases from V and 2 from J; bases not matched to a gene: 8. CDR3 in DNA: TGTGCCAGCAGCTCTGGACAGGCACTAACCTACGAGCAGTACTTC. Amino acids: CASSSGQALTYEQYF.

This clonotype has ten or more counts. This sequence joins TRBV7-2 and TRBJ1-6, with TRBD1 matching 7 bases. The CDR3 is 15 amino acids. CDR1 SGHTA and CDR2 FQGNSA come from the germline V gene. V trimming: 2 bases; J trimming: 7 bases; junction bases outside the gene matches: 5. CDR3 DNA sequence: TGTGCCAGCAGCTTAAGACAGGGATGGAATTCACCCCTCCACTTT. Protein sequence: CASSLRQGWNSPLHF.

This clonotype was seen more than once but under ten times. The chain recombines TRBV25-1 with TRBJ2-3; D call uncertain. V was cut by 4 bases and J by 1 base, with 6 bases left in between. The CDR3 contains 13 residues. Germline lookup yields CDR1 MGHDK and CDR2 SYGVNS. The CDR3 loop is CASSAKGTDTQYF. Here the CDR3 DNA reads TGTGCCAGCAGTGCCAAAGGCACAGATACGCAGTATTTT.

The chain joins TRBV25-1 to TRBJ2-7, with D possibly matching TRBD1 (5 bases). The CDR3 extends over 15 amino acids. CDR1 and CDR2 (germline): MGHDK, SYGVNS. The V gene lost 3 bases and the J gene lost 2 bases, with 14 bases spanning the gap. CDR3 nucleotides: TGTGCCAGCAGTGACCCATCAGGGTCGGCCTACGAGCAGTACTTC. It codes for CASSDPSGSAYEQYF.

Many counts were recorded for this clonotype. V is TRBV7-8 and J is TRBJ2-1; D possibly corresponds to TRBD2 (5 bases). Deletions cut 1 base from V and 3 bases from J, with 16 bases between. CDR1 SGHVS and CDR2 FQNEAQ come from the germline V gene. The CDR3 loop spans 17 amino acids. The DNA of the CDR3 is TGTGCCAGCAGCTTAGGATTTTTTGGGGAGATCTACAATGAGCAGTTCTTC. Translating it yields CASSLGFFGEIYNEQFF.

Many counts were recorded for this clonotype. V and J are TRBV12-3 or TRBV12-4 and TRBJ2-1; 8 nucleotides line up with TRBD2. With V trimmed by 5 bases and J by 2 bases, 2 bases remained unmatched. This CDR3 region has 14 residues. Written as DNA, the CDR3 is TGTGCCAGCAGTACTAGCGGACCCTACAATGAGCAGTTCTTC. Translated: CASSTSGPYNEQFF.

The chain couples TRBV7-2 to TRBJ2-5; 10 nucleotides match TRBD2. Germline values: CDR1 SGHTA, CDR2 FQGNSA. Unmatched junction bases numbered 8, after V lost 5 bases and J lost 5 bases. The CDR3 extends over 15 amino acids. The CDR3 DNA sequence: TGTGCCAGCAGCCCCAGCGGGGGGGCCTGGGAGACCCAGTACTTC. Translation: CASSPSGGAWETQYF.

This clonotype was seen at least ten times. The chain employs TRBV28 and TRBJ2-5, with TRBD1 matching 7 bases. The CDR3 is made up of 15 amino acids. CDR1 MDHEN and CDR2 SYDVKM come from the germline V gene. After removal of 2 bases from V and 4 bases from J, the junction contained 7 bases not matched to a gene. The DNA of the CDR3 is TGTGCCAGCAGTTTACATGGACAGGATGGAGAGACCCAGTACTTC. It specifies CASSLHGQDGETQYF.

The chain links TRBV6-2 or TRBV6-3 to TRBJ2-7; D might be TRBD2 (5 bases). The CDR3 consists of 13 residues. Germline V gene lookup returns CDR1 MNHEY and CDR2 SVGEGT. Trimming left V 0 bases short and J 5 bases short, with 8 bases between. CDR3 residues: CASSYSRVNEQYF. The CDR3, as DNA: TGTGCCAGCAGTTACTCGAGGGTTAACGAGCAGTACTTC.

This chain connects TRBV13 to TRBJ2-1; TRBD2 is a possible D gene (6 bases). V lost 5 bases and J 5 bases, leaving 16 bases between the germline ends. This CDR3 is 15 amino acids long. CDR1 is PRHDT, CDR2 FYEKMQ, per germline (reference sequence). CDR3 region: CASSIGTFIDNEQFF. As DNA, the CDR3 is TGTGCCAGCAGCATCGGGACTTTCATTGACAATGAGCAGTTCTTC.

This clonotype came up a few times. This sequence joins TRBV7-9 and TRBJ1-4; 7 bases align to TRBD1. CDR3 length: 15 amino acids. The junction had 2 bases not matched to a gene; V was cut back by 0 bases and J by 4 bases. From germline, CDR1 is SEHNR and CDR2 FQNEAQ (reference sequence). The chain's CDR3 is CASSLAGGHNEKLFF. The CDR3 DNA reads TGTGCCAGCAGCTTAGCAGGGGGCCATAATGAAAAACTGTTTTTT.

This clonotype counts as medium-sized (0.01 to 0.1%). The chain recombines TRBV4-3 with TRBJ1-1; the D is unclear. Trimming cost V 2 bases and J 3 bases, with 10 bases left between them. This CDR3 has 14 amino acids. Germline loops: CDR1 LGHNA, CDR2 YSLEER. The CDR3 sequence: CASSQFDVDTEAFF. CDR3 nucleotide sequence: TGCGCCAGCAGCCAATTTGACGTGGACACTGAAGCTTTCTTT.